Reported below is one TCR beta chain. It has no known antigen specificity. Its ends do not fully match the called genes, so a read error is possible. The sample is drawn from a study of T cells in Graves' hyperthyroidism and ophthalmopathy (dated by TCRdb to 2018 to 2020). Regarding the study in general: Peripheral blood was sampled at the time of initial diagnosis, prior to any treatment. The 100 discovery patients were randomly split 7:3 into training and test sets. In addition, the study compared T-cell repertoires in thyroid tissue and in blood from roughly 6 Graves' hyperthyroidism patients. To identify TCR V-J signatures that set the groups apart, the researchers used a discovery cohort of about a hundred patients, made up of around 40 with Graves' ophthalmopathy and about 60 with stable Graves' hyperthyroidism. The paper reports TCR Vbeta CDR3 sequencing of approximately 140 peripheral blood samples: over 40 ophthalmopathy, under 80 hyperthyroidism and approximately 17 progressor patients. Prospective prediction of ophthalmopathy was tested in an independent validation cohort consisting of some 20 hyperthyroidism patients and some 15 patients who later progressed to ophthalmopathy. Once sampling was done, hyperthyroidism patients were given methimazole at a starting dose of 30 mg daily, whereas ophthalmopathy patients were given high-dose intravenous methylprednisolone. Study-wide conclusions, independent of this receptor: Most expanded thyroid clonotypes (frequency above 0.001) were also found in blood, which suggests that blood repertoires may mirror thyroid immune responses. No statistical method was used to set the sample size in advance, and investigators knew the group allocation. During validation, the model predicted progression to ophthalmopathy a median of approximately six months ahead of onset, with roughly 65% sensitivity and about 72% specificity. Ophthalmopathy was separated from stable hyperthyroidism by a 13 V-J signature model, with about 88% sensitivity and 81% to 82% specificity obtained in cross-validation and 80%/75% obtained in testing.

From cysteine to phenylalanine, the CDR3 is 14 amino acids long. The sequence is cut down to CDR3 DNA, 42 bases in frame from base 1. CDR1 and CDR2, looked up from the germline V gene, are SGHDT and YYEEEE. The TCR beta CDR3 regions were amplified from the RNA transcripts. A first-round RT-PCR of the TCR CDR3 used the HTBI primer set with the Qiagen OneStep RT-PCR kit. Libraries were constructed in a second round of multiplex PCR, after which size selection and purification were performed. Paired-end sequencing of the libraries was performed with 100 bp reads on an Illumina HiSeq2000. As for the original processing: SOAPnuke was used to process the raw data, with reads discarded if the reads contained adapters or uncalled bases, had a mean Phred below 15, or lacked an exact constant-primer or identifier match. High-quality paired reads were merged with COPE v1.2.5, and unique nucleotide sequences were defined as clonotypes. MiTCR v1.1 was used to align clonotypes to the IMGT TRBV, TRBD and TRBJ reference segments. Analysis was restricted to V-J combinations with a frequency above 0.0001, which covered approximately 99% of repertoires. The TCS score was defined as the ratio of F50 (clonal expansion) to E x V (chaos), calculated using BLOSUM62-based TCRdist between CDR3 peptides within each V-J. Welch's t-statistics and random forest reduced approximately 520 V-J features to 13, which were used in a naive Bayes classifier (R e1071). TCRdb redid the processing of the public reads, applying fastp at Q25 and MiXCR, and retained in-frame beta chains. Here each entry gathers all rows of one CDR3 protein and keeps the most common genes and DNA. These V and J calls originate from TCRdb's pipeline instead of the authors' own analysis. This sample has about 360,000 distinct CDR3 sequences in its table, and about 25% of those were observed once. The ten largest clones capture about 73% of the sample.

A patient counted as having stable Graves' hyperthyroidism if no progression to ophthalmopathy occurred over 18 months of follow-up. Hyperthyroidism patients were newly diagnosed, with disease duration under 2 months, and aged 18 to 65 years. Patients with uncontrolled infections, other autoimmune diseases, pregnancy or lactation were excluded. Diagnoses were established on the basis of clinical symptoms, serum thyroxine and TRAb, thyroid ultrasound, and orbital computed tomography. PBMCs were isolated from 8 to 10 ml of fresh peripheral blood by Ficoll-Paque density gradient centrifugation. Total RNA was extracted using Trizol reagent, and RNA quality was assessed on an Agilent 2100 Bioanalyzer.

Recombination linked TRBV5-6 to TRBJ2-2; TRBD1 aligns with 8 central bases. The TCR sequence derives from a man between 50 and 59 years old with Graves' hyperthyroidism. The sample consisted of blood. The DNA sequence reads TGTGCCAGCAGCCCTCGACAGGGGCCCGGAGAGCTGTTTTTT. Translated, it gives CASSPRQGPGELFF.